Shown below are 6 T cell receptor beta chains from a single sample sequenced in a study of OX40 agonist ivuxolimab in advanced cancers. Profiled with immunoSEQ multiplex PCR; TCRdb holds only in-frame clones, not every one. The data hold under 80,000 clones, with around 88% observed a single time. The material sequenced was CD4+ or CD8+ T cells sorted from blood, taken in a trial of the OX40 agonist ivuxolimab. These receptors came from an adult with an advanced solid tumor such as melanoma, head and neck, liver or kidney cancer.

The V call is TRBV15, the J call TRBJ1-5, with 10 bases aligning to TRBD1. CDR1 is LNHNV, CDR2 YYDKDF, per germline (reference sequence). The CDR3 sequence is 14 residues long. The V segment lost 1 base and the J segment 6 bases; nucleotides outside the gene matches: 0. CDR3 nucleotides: TGTGCCACCAGCAGAGGGACAGGGGGTCAGCCCCAGCATTTT. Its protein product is CATSRGTGGQPQHF.

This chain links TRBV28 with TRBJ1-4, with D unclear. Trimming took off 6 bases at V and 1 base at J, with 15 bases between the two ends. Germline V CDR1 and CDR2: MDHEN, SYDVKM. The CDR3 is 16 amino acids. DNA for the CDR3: TGTGCCAGCAGCCCAAGATCGGTTTTAACTAATGAAAAACTGTTTTTT. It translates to CASSPRSVLTNEKLFF.

This CDR3 is CASSQASGTNEKLFF. CDR3 in DNA: TGTGCCAGCAGCCAAGCCTCCGGAACTAATGAAAAACTGTTTTTT. This sequence joins TRBV4-2 and TRBJ1-4, with D unclear. Germline lookup yields CDR1 LGHNA and CDR2 YNFKEQ. CDR3 length equals 15 residues. V was clipped by 1 base and J by 1 base, with 7 bases between them.

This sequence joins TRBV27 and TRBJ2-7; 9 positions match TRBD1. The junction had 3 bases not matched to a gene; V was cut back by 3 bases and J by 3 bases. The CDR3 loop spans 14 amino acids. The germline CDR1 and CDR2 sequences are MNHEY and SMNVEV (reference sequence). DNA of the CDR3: TGTGCCAGCAGTTTTTTGGACAGGGGCTACGAGCAGTACTTC. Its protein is CASSFLDRGYEQYF.

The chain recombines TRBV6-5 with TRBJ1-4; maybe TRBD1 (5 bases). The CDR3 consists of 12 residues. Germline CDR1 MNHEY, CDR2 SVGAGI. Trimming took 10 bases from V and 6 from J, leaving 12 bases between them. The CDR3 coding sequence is TGTGCCACCGGGGGGGACGATGAAAAACTGTTTTTT. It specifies CATGGDDEKLFF.

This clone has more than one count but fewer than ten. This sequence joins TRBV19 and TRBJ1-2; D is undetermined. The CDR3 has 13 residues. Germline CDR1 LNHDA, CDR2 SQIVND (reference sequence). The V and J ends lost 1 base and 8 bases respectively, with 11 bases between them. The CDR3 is CASSIGVGSGYTF. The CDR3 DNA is TGTGCCAGTAGTATAGGTGTGGGGAGCGGCTACACCTTC.